This TCR beta chain comes out of a study of CD8 T cells in ankylosing spondylitis. TCRdb reprocessed the 5' RACE reads with MiXCR, giving one entry per CDR3 protein. This table holds about 130,000 distinct CDR3 sequences, about 6.4% found once. This clonotype was counted ten times or more. V shed 3 bases, J shed 2 bases, and the junction held 6 bases outside the gene matches. The CDR3 length is 16 residues. Germline V gene sequence: CDR1 KGHSH, CDR2 LQKENI. The specimen sequenced was blood, either unsorted or a sorted T cell fraction (not recorded which). This receptor was taken from a male donor with ankylosing spondylitis or in good health (not recorded which). The rearrangement links TRBV18 to TRBJ1-1; 10 positions match TRBD1. The CDR3 DNA follows: TGTGCCAGCTCACCCCTCGACAGGGGGCAAAACACTGAAGCTTTCTTT. Residues: CASSPLDRGQNTEAFF.